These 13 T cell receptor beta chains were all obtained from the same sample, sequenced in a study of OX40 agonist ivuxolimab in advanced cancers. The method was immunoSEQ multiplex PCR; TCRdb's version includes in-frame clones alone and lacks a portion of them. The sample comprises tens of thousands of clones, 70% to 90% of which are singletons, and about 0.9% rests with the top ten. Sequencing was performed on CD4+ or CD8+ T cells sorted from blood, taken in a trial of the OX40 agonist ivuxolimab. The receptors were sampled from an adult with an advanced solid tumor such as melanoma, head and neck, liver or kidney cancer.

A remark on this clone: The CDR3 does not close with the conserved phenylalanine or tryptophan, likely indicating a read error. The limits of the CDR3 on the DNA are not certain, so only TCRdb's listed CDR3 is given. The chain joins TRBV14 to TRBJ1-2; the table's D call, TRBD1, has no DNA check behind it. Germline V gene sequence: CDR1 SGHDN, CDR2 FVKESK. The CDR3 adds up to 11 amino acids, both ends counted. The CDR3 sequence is CASSPGRVADA.

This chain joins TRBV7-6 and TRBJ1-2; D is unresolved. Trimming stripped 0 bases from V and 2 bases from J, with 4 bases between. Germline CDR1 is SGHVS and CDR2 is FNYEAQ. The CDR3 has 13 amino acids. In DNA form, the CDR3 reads TGTGCCAGCAGCTTAGCAGGGAACTATGGCTACACCTTC. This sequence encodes CASSLAGNYGYTF.

This CDR3 reads CASSHFGQETQYF. The CDR3 nucleotides read TGTGCCAGCAGTCATTTTGGCCAAGAGACCCAGTACTTC. This chain joins TRBV7-3 and TRBJ2-5, with D unresolved. The CDR3 has 13 amino acids. V lost 6 bases and J 1 base, leaving 9 bases between the germline ends. Germline lookup yields CDR1 SGHTA and CDR2 FQGTGA.

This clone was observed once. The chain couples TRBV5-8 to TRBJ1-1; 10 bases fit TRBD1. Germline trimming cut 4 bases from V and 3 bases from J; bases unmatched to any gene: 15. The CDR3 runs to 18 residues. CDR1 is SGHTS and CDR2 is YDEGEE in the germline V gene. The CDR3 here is CASSPGTGVGFGDTEAFF. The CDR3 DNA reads TGTGCCAGCAGCCCCGGGACAGGGGTTGGTTTTGGTGACACTGAAGCTTTCTTT.

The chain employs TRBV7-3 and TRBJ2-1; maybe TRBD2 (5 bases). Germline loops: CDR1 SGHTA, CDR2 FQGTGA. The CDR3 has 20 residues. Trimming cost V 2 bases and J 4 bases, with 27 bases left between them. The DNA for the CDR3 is TGTGCCAGCAGCTTACGCTCTCGGATTGCGGAGGCGTACGGGTACAATGAGCAGTTCTTC. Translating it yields CASSLRSRIAEAYGYNEQFF. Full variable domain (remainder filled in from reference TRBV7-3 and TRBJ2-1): GAGVSQTPSNKVTEKGKYVELRCDPISGHTALYWYRQSLGQGPEFLIYFQGTGAADDSGLPNDRFFAVRPEGSVSTLKIQRTERGDSAVYLCASSLRSRIAEAYGYNEQFFGPGTRLTVL.

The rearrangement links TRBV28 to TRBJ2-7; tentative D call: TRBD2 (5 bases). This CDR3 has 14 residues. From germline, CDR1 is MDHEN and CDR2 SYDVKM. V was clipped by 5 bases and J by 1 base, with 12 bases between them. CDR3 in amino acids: CASSRAGPSYEQYF. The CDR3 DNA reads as TGTGCCAGCAGTAGGGCGGGCCCTTCCTACGAGCAGTACTTC. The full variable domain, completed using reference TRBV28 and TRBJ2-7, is DVKVTQSSRYLVKRTGEKVFLECVQDMDHENMFWYRQDPGLGLRLIYFSYDVKMKEKGDIPEGYSVSREKKERFSLILESASTNQTSMYLCASSRAGPSYEQYFGPGTRLTVT.

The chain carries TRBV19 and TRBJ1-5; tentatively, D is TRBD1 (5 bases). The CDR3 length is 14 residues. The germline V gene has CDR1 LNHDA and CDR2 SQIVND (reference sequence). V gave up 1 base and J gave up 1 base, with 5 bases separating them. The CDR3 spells CASSIGGSNQPQHF. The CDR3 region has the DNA TGTGCCAGTAGTATAGGGGGCAGCAATCAGCCCCAGCATTTT.

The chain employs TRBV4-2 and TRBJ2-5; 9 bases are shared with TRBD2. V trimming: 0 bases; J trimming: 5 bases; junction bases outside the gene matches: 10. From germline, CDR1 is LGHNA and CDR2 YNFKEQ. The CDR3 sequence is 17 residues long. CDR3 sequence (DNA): TGTGCCAGCAGCCAAGAAAATGCGGGAGGGCCTCAGGAGACCCAGTACTTC. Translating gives CASSQENAGGPQETQYF.

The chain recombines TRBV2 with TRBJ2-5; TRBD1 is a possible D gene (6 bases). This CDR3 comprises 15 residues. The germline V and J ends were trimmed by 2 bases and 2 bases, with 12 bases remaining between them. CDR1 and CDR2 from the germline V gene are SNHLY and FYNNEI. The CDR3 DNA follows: TGTGCCAGCAGTGAACAGGGGACGTTTCAAGAGACCCAGTACTTC. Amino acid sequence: CASSEQGTFQETQYF.

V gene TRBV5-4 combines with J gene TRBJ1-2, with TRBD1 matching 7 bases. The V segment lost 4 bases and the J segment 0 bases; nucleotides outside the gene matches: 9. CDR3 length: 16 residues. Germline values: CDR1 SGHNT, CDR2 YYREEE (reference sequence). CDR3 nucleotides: TGTGCCAGCAGCCCACCGGGGGACAGAGCTAACTATGGCTACACCTTC. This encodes CASSPPGDRANYGYTF.

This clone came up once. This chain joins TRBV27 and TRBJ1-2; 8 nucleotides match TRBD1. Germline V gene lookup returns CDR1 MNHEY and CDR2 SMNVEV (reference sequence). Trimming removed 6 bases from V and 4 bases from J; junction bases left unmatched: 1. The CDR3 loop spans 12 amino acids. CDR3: CASSDRGYGYTF. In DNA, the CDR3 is TGTGCCAGCAGCGACAGGGGCTATGGCTACACCTTC.

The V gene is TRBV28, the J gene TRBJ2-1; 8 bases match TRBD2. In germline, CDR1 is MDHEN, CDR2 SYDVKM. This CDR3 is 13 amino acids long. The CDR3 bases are TGTGCGGCGGGAGGAGGGTCAGGCAATGAGCAGTTCTTC. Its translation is CAAGGGSGNEQFF. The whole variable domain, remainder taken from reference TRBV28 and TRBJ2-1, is DVKVTQSSRYLVKRTGEKVFLECVQDMDHENMFWYRQDPGLGLRLIYFSYDVKMKEKGDIPEGYSVSREKKERFSLILESASTNQTSMYLCAAGGGSGNEQFFGPGTRLTVL.

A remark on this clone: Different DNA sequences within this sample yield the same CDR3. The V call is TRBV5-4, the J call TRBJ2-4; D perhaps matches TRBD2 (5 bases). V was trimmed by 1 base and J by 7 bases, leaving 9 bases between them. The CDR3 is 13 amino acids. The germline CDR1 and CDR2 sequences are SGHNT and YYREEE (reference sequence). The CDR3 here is CASSLMGGNIQYF. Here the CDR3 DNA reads TGTGCCAGCAGCTTGATGGGCGGGAACATTCAGTACTTC.